The 12 T cell receptor beta chains below were found in one sample sequenced in a study of T cell changes during pregnancy in multiple sclerosis. The repertoire was sequenced with immunoSEQ multiplex PCR; TCRdb's copy has only in-frame clones and lacks some. In the table there are fewer than 85,000 clones, 85% to 95% of which are singletons. This specimen consisted of peripheral blood, obtained in the third trimester of pregnancy. These receptors all come from a female donor in good health, enrolled as a control in a pregnancy study.

The chain couples TRBV19 to TRBJ1-4, with D possibly TRBD1 on 6 matching bases. The CDR3 has 13 amino acids. The V end was cut by 10 bases, the J end by 5 bases, with 14 bases between. Germline assignment: CDR1 LNHDA and CDR2 SQIVND (reference sequence). The CDR3 coding sequence is TGTGCCACCTCCCAGGGGACAAATGAAAAACTGTTTTTT. Protein: CATSQGTNEKLFF.

This chain links TRBV28 with TRBJ1-3, with D unclear. Trimming took 8 bases from V and 3 from J, leaving 14 bases between them. This CDR3 has 14 amino acids. Germline V CDR1 and CDR2: MDHEN, SYDVKM. The CDR3 coding sequence is TGTGCCAGCGTCCTCTCCCAGTTTGGAAACACCATATATTTT. Its translation is CASVLSQFGNTIYF. Supplemented by reference TRBV28 and TRBJ1-3, the full variable domain reads DVKVTQSSRYLVKRTGEKVFLECVQDMDHENMFWYRQDPGLGLRLIYFSYDVKMKEKGDIPEGYSVSREKKERFSLILESASTNQTSMYLCASVLSQFGNTIYFGEGSWLTVV.

This clone was recorded a few times. V and J are TRBV18 and TRBJ1-6; D is uncertain. The CDR3 sequence is 16 residues long. CDR1 is KGHSH, CDR2 LQKENI, per germline. V shed 6 bases and J shed 0 bases, with 12 bases lying between them. The CDR3 reads CASSREMSSYNSPLHF. The DNA of the CDR3 is TGTGCCAGCTCTCGGGAGATGAGCTCCTATAATTCACCCCTCCACTTT.

The V and J genes are TRBV4-2 and TRBJ2-5, with 13 bases that match TRBD2. CDR3 length equals 16 residues. In germline, CDR1 is LGHNA, CDR2 YNFKEQ. V lost 3 bases and J lost 5; bases outside the gene matches: 6. The CDR3 sequence: CASSQLTSGGRETQYF. The CDR3 DNA follows: TGTGCCAGCAGCCAGCTGACTAGCGGGGGGCGGGAGACCCAGTACTTC.

The V gene is TRBV19, the J gene TRBJ2-7; tentatively, D is TRBD1 (6 bases). V shed 3 bases and J shed 3 bases, with 12 bases lying between them. CDR1 is LNHDA, CDR2 SQIVND, per germline (reference sequence). CDR3 length: 14 residues. The CDR3 nucleotides read TGTGCCAGTAGTATCCAAACAGGGATCTACGAGCAGTACTTC. Translating it yields CASSIQTGIYEQYF.

The chain links TRBV4-1 to TRBJ2-3; tentative D call: TRBD1 (5 bases). This CDR3 contains 16 residues. CDR1 and CDR2 (germline): MGHRA, YSYEKL. Trimming cost V 4 bases and J 4 bases, with 18 bases left between them. The CDR3 protein is CASSPPGLMAADTQYF. CDR3 bases: TGCGCCAGCAGCCCCCCAGGGTTAATGGCGGCAGATACGCAGTATTTT.

The rearrangement joins TRBV5-1 to TRBJ2-7; a possible D gene is TRBD1 (5 bases). With 1 base removed from V and 1 base from J, the gap between germline ends came to 15 bases. There are 16 residues in the CDR3. The V gene's germline CDR1 is SGHRS and CDR2 YFSETQ. In nucleotides, the CDR3 is TGCGCCAGCAGCTTGCCACAGGACCACCGTTCCTACGAGCAGTACTTC. Its protein is CASSLPQDHRSYEQYF.

In DNA form, the CDR3 reads TGCGCCAGCAGCCTAGAACAGGGGAACACTGAAGCTTTCTTT. It specifies CASSLEQGNTEAFF. The chain has TRBV5-1 and TRBJ1-1, with D perhaps TRBD1 (6 bases). The CDR3 runs 14 residues. Germline CDR1 and CDR2: SGHRS and YFSETQ. The V end was cut by 4 bases, the J end by 1 base, with 11 bases between.

The V call is TRBV28, the J call TRBJ2-5; 15 bases agree with TRBD2. V shed 6 bases and J 4 bases; nucleotides not matched to a gene: 6. The CDR3 consists of 16 residues. CDR1 is MDHEN and CDR2 is SYDVKM in the germline V gene. DNA of the CDR3: TGTGCCAGCAGCTTCCCGGGACTAGCGGGAGGAGAGACCCAGTACTTC. Residues: CASSFPGLAGGETQYF.

This rearrangement joins TRBV15 to TRBJ1-5, with TRBD1 matching 7 bases. V shed 5 bases and J 4 bases; nucleotides not matched to a gene: 5. This CDR3 comprises 14 residues. CDR1 and CDR2 from the germline V gene are LNHNV and YYDKDF (reference sequence). This CDR3 is CATSFNRGNQPQHF. CDR3 sequence (DNA): TGTGCCACCAGCTTTAACAGGGGTAATCAGCCCCAGCATTTT.

This chain joins TRBV4-2 and TRBJ2-1, with D tentatively TRBD1 (6 bases). Trimming pared 1 base from V and 6 bases from J, leaving 10 bases between. This CDR3 has 14 residues. Germline values: CDR1 LGHNA, CDR2 YNFKEQ. The CDR3 sequence: CASSQAIRGNEQFF. The CDR3 coding sequence is TGTGCCAGCAGCCAAGCAATCAGGGGCAATGAGCAGTTCTTC.

The chain recombines TRBV5-6 with TRBJ2-1, with 10 nucleotides matching TRBD2. The CDR3 sequence is 14 residues long. Germline V gene lookup returns CDR1 SGHDT and CDR2 YYEEEE. V lost 5 bases to trimming and J lost 9 bases; unmatched junction nucleotides: 8. The CDR3 DNA reads as TGTGCCAGCAGGAAAAGCGGGAGGGCCTCTGAGCAGTTCTTC. Residues: CASRKSGRASEQFF.